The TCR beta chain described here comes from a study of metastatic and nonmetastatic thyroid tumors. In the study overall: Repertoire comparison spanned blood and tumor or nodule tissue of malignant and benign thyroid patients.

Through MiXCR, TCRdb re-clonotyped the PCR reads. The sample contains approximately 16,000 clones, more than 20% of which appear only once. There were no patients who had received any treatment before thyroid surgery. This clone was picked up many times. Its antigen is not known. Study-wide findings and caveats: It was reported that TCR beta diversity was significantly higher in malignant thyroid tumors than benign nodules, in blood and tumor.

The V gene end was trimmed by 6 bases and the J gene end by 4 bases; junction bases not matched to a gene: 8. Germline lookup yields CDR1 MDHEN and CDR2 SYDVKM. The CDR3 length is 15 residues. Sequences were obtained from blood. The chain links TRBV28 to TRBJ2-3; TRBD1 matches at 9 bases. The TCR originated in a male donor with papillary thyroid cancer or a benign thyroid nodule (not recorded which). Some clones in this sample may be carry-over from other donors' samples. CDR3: CASSTPGQGPDTQYF. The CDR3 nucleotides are TGTGCCAGCAGCACACCGGGACAGGGACCAGATACGCAGTATTTT.